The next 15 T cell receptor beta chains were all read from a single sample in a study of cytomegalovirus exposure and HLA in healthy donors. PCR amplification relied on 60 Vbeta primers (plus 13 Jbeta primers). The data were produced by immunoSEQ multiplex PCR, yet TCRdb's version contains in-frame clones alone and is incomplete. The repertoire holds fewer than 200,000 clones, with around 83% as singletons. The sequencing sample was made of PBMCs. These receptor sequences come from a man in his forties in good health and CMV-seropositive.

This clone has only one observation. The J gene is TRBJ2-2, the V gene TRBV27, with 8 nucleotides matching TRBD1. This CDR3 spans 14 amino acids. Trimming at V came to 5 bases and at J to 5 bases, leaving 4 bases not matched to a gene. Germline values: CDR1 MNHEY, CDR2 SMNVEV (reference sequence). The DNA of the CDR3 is TGTGCCAGCAGTCACGACAGGGGTACCGGGGAGCTGTTTTTT. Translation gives CASSHDRGTGELFF.

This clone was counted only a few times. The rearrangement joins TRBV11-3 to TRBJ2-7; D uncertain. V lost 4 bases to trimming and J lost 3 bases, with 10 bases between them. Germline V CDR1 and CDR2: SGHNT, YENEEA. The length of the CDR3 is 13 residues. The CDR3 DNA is TGTGCCAGCAGCTCAAGTCTAAACTACGAGCAGTACTTC. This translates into CASSSSLNYEQYF. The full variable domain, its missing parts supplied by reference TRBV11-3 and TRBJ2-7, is EAGVVQSPRYKIIEKKQPVAFWCNPISGHNTLYWYLQNLGQGPELLIRYENEEAVDDSQLPKDRFSAERLKGVDSTLKIQPAELGDSAVYLCASSSSLNYEQYFGPGTRLTVT.

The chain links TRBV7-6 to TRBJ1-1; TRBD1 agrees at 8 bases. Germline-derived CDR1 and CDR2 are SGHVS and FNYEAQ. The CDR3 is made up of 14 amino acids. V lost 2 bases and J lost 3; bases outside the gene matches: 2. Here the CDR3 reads CASSLNRGYTEAFF. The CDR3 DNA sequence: TGTGCCAGCAGCTTAAACAGGGGGTACACTGAAGCTTTCTTT.

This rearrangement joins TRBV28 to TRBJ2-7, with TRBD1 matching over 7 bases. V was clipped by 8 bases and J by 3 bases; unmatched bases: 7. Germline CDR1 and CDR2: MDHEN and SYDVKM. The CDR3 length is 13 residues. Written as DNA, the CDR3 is TGTGCCAGCCCGACAGGGAACGGCTACGAGCAGTACTTC. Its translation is CASPTGNGYEQYF.

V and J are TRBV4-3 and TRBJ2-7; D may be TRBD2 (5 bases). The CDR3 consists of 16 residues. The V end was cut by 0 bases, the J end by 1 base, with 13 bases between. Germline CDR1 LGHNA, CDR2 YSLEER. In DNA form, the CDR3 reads TGCGCCAGCAGCCAAGACGGAGGTACTGGGTCCTACGAGCAGTACTTC. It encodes CASSQDGGTGSYEQYF.

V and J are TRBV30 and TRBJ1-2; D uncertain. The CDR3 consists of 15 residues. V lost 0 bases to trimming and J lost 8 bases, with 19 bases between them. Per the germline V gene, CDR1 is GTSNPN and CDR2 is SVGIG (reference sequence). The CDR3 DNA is TGTGCCTGGAGTGTAGGAAGGCCCGGGGTAAGGGGCTACACCTTC. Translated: CAWSVGRPGVRGYTF.

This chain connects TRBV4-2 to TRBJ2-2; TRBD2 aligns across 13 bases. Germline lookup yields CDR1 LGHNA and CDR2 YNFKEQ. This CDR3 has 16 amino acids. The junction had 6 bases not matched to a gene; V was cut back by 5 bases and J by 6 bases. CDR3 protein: CASSVGTSGNSGELFF. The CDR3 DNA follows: TGTGCCAGCAGCGTGGGGACTAGCGGGAATTCCGGGGAGCTGTTTTTT.

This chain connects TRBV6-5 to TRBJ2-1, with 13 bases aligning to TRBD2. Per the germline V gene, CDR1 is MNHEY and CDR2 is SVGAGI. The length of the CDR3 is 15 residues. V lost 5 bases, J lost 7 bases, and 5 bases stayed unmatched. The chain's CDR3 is CASSTRGLAGNEQFF. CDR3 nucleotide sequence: TGTGCCAGCAGTACCCGGGGACTAGCGGGGAATGAGCAGTTCTTC.

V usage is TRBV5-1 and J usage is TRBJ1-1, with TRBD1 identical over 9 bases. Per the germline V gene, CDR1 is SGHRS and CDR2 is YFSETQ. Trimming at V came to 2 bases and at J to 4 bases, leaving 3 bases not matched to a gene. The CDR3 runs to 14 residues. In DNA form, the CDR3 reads TGCGCCAGCAGCTTCGGACAGGGGCGCACTGAAGCTTTCTTT. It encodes CASSFGQGRTEAFF.

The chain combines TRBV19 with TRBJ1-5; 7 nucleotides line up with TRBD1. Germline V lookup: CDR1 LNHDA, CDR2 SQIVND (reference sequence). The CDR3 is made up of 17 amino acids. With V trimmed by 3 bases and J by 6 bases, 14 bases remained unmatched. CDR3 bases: TGTGCCAGTAGTATCGGGGGGGCGAACCCAGGGGGTCAGCCCCAGCATTTT. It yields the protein CASSIGGANPGGQPQHF.

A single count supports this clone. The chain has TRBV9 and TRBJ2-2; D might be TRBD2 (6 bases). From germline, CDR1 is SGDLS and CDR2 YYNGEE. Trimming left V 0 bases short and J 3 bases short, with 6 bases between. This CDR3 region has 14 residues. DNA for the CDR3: TGTGCCAGCAGCGTAGGGGGGGACACCGGGGAGCTGTTTTTT. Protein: CASSVGGDTGELFF.

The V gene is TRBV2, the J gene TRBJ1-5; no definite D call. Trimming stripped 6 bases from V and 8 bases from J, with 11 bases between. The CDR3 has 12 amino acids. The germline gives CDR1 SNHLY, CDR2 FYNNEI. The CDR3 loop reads CASREDQKPQHF. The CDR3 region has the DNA TGTGCCAGCAGGGAGGACCAAAAGCCCCAGCATTTT.

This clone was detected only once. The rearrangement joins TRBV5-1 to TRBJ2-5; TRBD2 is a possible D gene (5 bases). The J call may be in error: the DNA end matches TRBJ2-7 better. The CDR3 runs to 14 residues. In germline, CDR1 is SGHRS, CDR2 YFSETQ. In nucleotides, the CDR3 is TGCGCCAGCAGCTTGGATGGGAGCTCCTACGAGCAGTACTTC. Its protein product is CASSLDGSSYEQYF.

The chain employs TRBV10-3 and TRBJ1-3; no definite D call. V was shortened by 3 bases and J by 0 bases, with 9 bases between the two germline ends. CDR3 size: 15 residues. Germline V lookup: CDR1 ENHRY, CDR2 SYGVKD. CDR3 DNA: TGTGCCATCAGTGATCAGGCCTACTCTGGAAACACCATATATTTT. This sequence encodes CAISDQAYSGNTIYF.

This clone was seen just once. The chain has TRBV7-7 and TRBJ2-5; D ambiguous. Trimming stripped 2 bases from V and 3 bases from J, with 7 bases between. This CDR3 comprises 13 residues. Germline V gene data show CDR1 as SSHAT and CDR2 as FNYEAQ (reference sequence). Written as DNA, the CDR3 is TGTGCCAGCAGCTTAATCCCTGAAGAGACCCAGTACTTC. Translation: CASSLIPEETQYF.